This T cell receptor beta chain was documented in a study of molecular identifiers for immune sequencing clone quantification. Findings of the study overall: Clones that exceeded 20 RNA copies held over 98% of effector molecules, yet under 1% in naive cells.

This clonotype was recorded at least ten times. Its antigen is unknown. TCRdb reanalysed the PCR reads using MiXCR and keeps one entry per CDR3 protein. The sample holds more than 450,000 distinct CDR3 sequences, around 23% seen once. The ends were cut back, 7 bases at V and 5 bases at J, with 15 bases in the middle. Germline V CDR1 and CDR2: LGHNT, FRNRAP. There are 14 residues in the CDR3. This chain links TRBV12-5 with TRBJ1-5; maybe TRBD1 (5 bases). The TCR originated in a human donor in good health. Some libraries in this study had Jurkat cell RNA spiked in. The sequencing input was naive CD8+ T cells from blood, with Jurkat cell RNA spiked in. Subset of the sample: FACS-sorted CD8+CD4-CCR7+CD45RA+ naive T cells. DNA of the CDR3: TGTGCTAGTGCCGAAGGGCAGGGATATCAGCCCCAGCATTTT. This gives the protein CASAEGQGYQPQHF.